One and the same sample provided the 2 T cell receptor beta chains below, sequenced in a study of human thymus T cells. Sequenced by immunoSEQ multiplex PCR; TCRdb stores in-frame clones only, minus some. The table shows roughly 60,000 clones, with 94% occurring only once. Sequencing was performed on blood. The receptors come from a boy less than two years old with a congenital heart defect but otherwise immunologically healthy.

Here the CDR3 reads CASSSPSGGYQETQYF. The CDR3 DNA sequence: TGTGCCAGCAGCTCCCCTAGCGGGGGGTACCAAGAGACCCAGTACTTC. J is TRBJ2-5 and V is TRBV7-8, with TRBD2 identical over 11 bases. CDR1 is SGHVS, CDR2 FQNEAQ, per germline. V was pared by 4 bases and J by 0 bases, with 4 bases of the junction left unmatched. The length of the CDR3 is 16 residues. The variable domain in full, with the rest retrieved from reference TRBV7-8 and TRBJ2-5, is GAGVSQSPRYKVAKRGQDVALRCDPISGHVSLFWYQQALGQGPEFLTYFQNEAQLDKSGLPSDRFFAERPEGSVSTLKIQRTQQEDSAVYLCASSSPSGGYQETQYFGPGTRLLVL.

This clone was found once. The rearrangement joins TRBV11-3 to TRBJ2-2; weak D call: TRBD1 (5 bases). CDR1 is SGHNT, CDR2 YENEEA, per germline. The CDR3 has 14 amino acids. Trimming pared 3 bases from V and 4 bases from J, leaving 9 bases between. The CDR3: CASSLQGSTGELFF. The CDR3 nucleotides read TGTGCCAGCAGCTTGCAGGGAAGCACCGGGGAGCTGTTTTTT.